The rows below give T cell receptor beta chains drawn from one sample of a study of blood T cell repertoires in COVID-19. Produced via immunoSEQ multiplex PCR; TCRdb's table is partial and in-frame only. The sample holds about 180,000 clones, about 80% seen once. The sample was peripheral blood. The receptors shown here come from a human donor in a cohort sampled during active COVID-19. Both conserved end residues are part of each CDR3. D genes are given only for firm matches. Rows give clone size only sometimes, using once, few, many, or a class for an expanded clone.

CDR3nt	CDR3aa	v_gene	j_gene	d_gene	abundance
TGTGCCAGCAGCCCTACGACAGGGCGAGCTTTCTTT	CASSPTTGRAFF	TRBV14	TRBJ1-1	TRBD1	.
TGTGCCAGCAGCTTAGGGGAATTTCGGACAGGGTCCCCTCAGCCCCAGCATTTT	CASSLGEFRTGSPQPQHF	TRBV7-2	TRBJ1-5	TRBD1	once
TGTGCCAGCAGTCTCTCTTCCGGGACAGGGGTCTATGGCTACACCTTC	CASSLSSGTGVYGYTF	TRBV6-2/TRBV6-3	TRBJ1-2	TRBD1	.
TGTGCCAGCAGGGAGGCAGGGGGTTCGGAAGAGACCCAGTACTTC	CASREAGGSEETQYF	TRBV6-5	TRBJ2-5	TRBD1	once
TGTGCCAGCAGTTTACTGATGGGCAGTAATGAAAAACTGTTTTTT	CASSLLMGSNEKLFF	TRBV27	TRBJ1-4	.	.
TGTGCCAGCAGTTACCTGGGGACTAGCGCTCCCTACGAGCAGTACTTC	CASSYLGTSAPYEQYF	TRBV6-5	TRBJ2-7	TRBD2	.
TGTGCCAGCTCGGAGGATATGAACACTGAAGCTTTCTTT	CASSEDMNTEAFF	TRBV18	TRBJ1-1	.	.
TGTGCCAGCAGTTCAGGGTTGTCATCCCAAAATCAGCCCCAGCATTTT	CASSSGLSSQNQPQHF	TRBV6-5	TRBJ1-5	.	.
TGTGCCAGCAGCTTGGGGTTGCGGAAATACTACGAGCAGTACTTC	CASSLGLRKYYEQYF	TRBV5-8	TRBJ2-7	.	.
TGTGCCAGCTCACCCTCGCGGACGGGACAAGAGACCCAGTACTTC	CASSPSRTGQETQYF	TRBV18	TRBJ2-5	.	.
TGTGCCAGCAGTTACAAGGGACAGGGCCCCTACGAGCAGTACTTC	CASSYKGQGPYEQYF	TRBV6-2/TRBV6-3	TRBJ2-7	TRBD1	.
TGTGCCAGCTCACCTTCGGACAGGGCGAACACTGAAGCTTTCTTT	CASSPSDRANTEAFF	TRBV18	TRBJ1-1	TRBD1	.
TGCGCCAGCAGTGAGTCGCCTAGTCTAACAGAGCAGTTCTTC	CASSESPSLTEQFF	TRBV10-1	TRBJ2-1	.	.
TGTGCCAGCAGCCCGGACACCGGGGAGCTGTTTTTT	CASSPDTGELFF	TRBV7-3	TRBJ2-2	.	.
TGTGCCAGCAGCGTCACAGGGGCGGCCTACGAGCAGTACTTC	CASSVTGAAYEQYF	TRBV5-4	TRBJ2-7	TRBD1	.
TGTGCCAGCAGGGAGTTCCTGAACACTGAAGCTTTCTTT	CASREFLNTEAFF	TRBV6-4	TRBJ1-1	.	.
TGTGCCATCAGAGAAACAGGGGGCGCCGGGGAGCTGTTTTTT	CAIRETGGAGELFF	TRBV10-3	TRBJ2-2	TRBD1	.
TGCGCCAGCAGCCAGGGACAGGGAGGAACTGAAGCTTTCTTT	CASSQGQGGTEAFF	TRBV4-3	TRBJ1-1	TRBD1	.
TGTGCCACCGGAGAGACAGGGGTGGCAGATACGCAGTATTTT	CATGETGVADTQYF	TRBV24-1	TRBJ2-3	TRBD1	.
TGTGCCAGCAGTTTAACAGGCGGCTATGGCTACACCTTC	CASSLTGGYGYTF	TRBV28	TRBJ1-2	.	.
TGTGCCACCAGTGACCCAGCGGCAGAGACCCAGTACTTC	CATSDPAAETQYF	TRBV24-1	TRBJ2-5	.	.
TGTGCCAGCAGCTTAGCGTGGACAGGGGGTGTTGGGTCACCCCTCCACTTT	CASSLAWTGGVGSPLHF	TRBV7-2	TRBJ1-6	TRBD1	.
TGTGCCAGCAGTCGTCCTAGCAGTGAGCAGTTCTTC	CASSRPSSEQFF	TRBV28	TRBJ2-1	.	.
TGTGCCAGCAGTTATTTGGTTAGCGGCACAGATACGCAGTATTTT	CASSYLVSGTDTQYF	TRBV6-5	TRBJ2-3	.	.
TGTGCCAGTAGTATGGGCGAAGATAGGCAGCCCCAGCATTTT	CASSMGEDRQPQHF	TRBV19	TRBJ1-5	.	.
TGTGCCAGCAGTGACGACAGGAGGCGAGGAGGCTACACCTTC	CASSDDRRRGGYTF	TRBV28	TRBJ1-2	.	.
TGCGCCAGCAGCCAAATGGGACTAGCGGGGAATGAGCAGTACTTC	CASSQMGLAGNEQYF	TRBV4-3	TRBJ2-7	TRBD2	.
TGTGCCAGCAGCCAACTCGGGACTCTACAAGAGACCCAGTACTTC	CASSQLGTLQETQYF	TRBV3-1/TRBV3-2	TRBJ2-5	.	.
TGTGCCAGTAGTCTCCGCTCCGGCTCCTACGAGCAGTACTTC	CASSLRSGSYEQYF	TRBV19	TRBJ2-7	.	once
TGTGCCAGCAGCCCCGACAGGGGGGGAAATGGGGCCAACGTCCTGACTTTC	CASSPDRGGNGANVLTF	TRBV5-5	TRBJ2-6	TRBD1	.
TGTGCCAGCAGCGCGCCGGGACAGGGTAATTCACCCCTCCACTTT	CASSAPGQGNSPLHF	TRBV9	TRBJ1-6	TRBD1	.
TGCGCCAGCCGTACCCTAGGGGGAGAAGAGACCCAGTACTTC	CASRTLGGEETQYF	TRBV5-1	TRBJ2-5	.	.
TGTGCCAGCAGGCTGACAGGAGGCTCTGGAAACACCATATATTTT	CASRLTGGSGNTIYF	TRBV11-1	TRBJ1-3	.	few
TGTGCCAGCAGTTTGGTGGCTAGCGGGAGACAAGAGACCCAGTACTTC	CASSLVASGRQETQYF	TRBV28	TRBJ2-5	TRBD2	.
TGTGCCAGCAGTCCCCGGAACTCAAGGGGGGGCTACACCTTC	CASSPRNSRGGYTF	TRBV27	TRBJ1-2	.	.
TGTGCCAGCAGTTCCTTGACAGGGGGAGGCTACGAGCAGTACTTC	CASSSLTGGGYEQYF	TRBV28	TRBJ2-7	TRBD1	.
TGCAGCGTTGATGGGACAGGGAGGACTCGGGTTCTCTCCTACAATGAGCAGTTCTTC	CSVDGTGRTRVLSYNEQFF	TRBV29-1	TRBJ2-1	TRBD1	.
TGTGCCAGCAGCCCCGGGTTGGGAGCGGGGGCTTACGAGCAGTACTTC	CASSPGLGAGAYEQYF	TRBV11-2	TRBJ2-7	TRBD2	.
TGTGCCAGCAGTCGGACTAGCGGCCACGAGCAGTACTTC	CASSRTSGHEQYF	TRBV6-5	TRBJ2-7	TRBD2	few
TGTGCCAGCAGCCTCACCCCAGGGCTCTCCTACGAGCAGTACTTC	CASSLTPGLSYEQYF	TRBV9	TRBJ2-7	.	.
TGTGCCAGCAGCCAGACGACAGGGACTAATGAAAAACTGTTTTTT	CASSQTTGTNEKLFF	TRBV4-2	TRBJ1-4	TRBD1	few
TGTGCCAGCAGTTTACAGGGGACTGAAGCTTTCTTT	CASSLQGTEAFF	TRBV27	TRBJ1-1	.	.
TGTGCCAGCACCGCGGAGGGGGCCCCTGGAAACACCATATATTTT	CASTAEGAPGNTIYF	TRBV5-8	TRBJ1-3	TRBD1	.
TGTGCCAGCAGTCTCCGACTACTCTACGAGCAGTACTTC	CASSLRLLYEQYF	TRBV27	TRBJ2-7	.	.
TGTGCCAGCAGCGTAGAGCTGAACACTGAAGCTTTCTTT	CASSVELNTEAFF	TRBV9	TRBJ1-1	.	once
TGCGCCAGCAGGTCAGGACTAGGAAGCTCCTACGAGCAGTACTTC	CASRSGLGSSYEQYF	TRBV10-2	TRBJ2-7	TRBD2	.
TGTGCCAGCAGTGAACAGGGATCCTACGAGCAGTACTTC	CASSEQGSYEQYF	TRBV2	TRBJ2-7	.	once
TGTGCCAGCAGTGGGGACAGGGCCTACACCGGGGAGCTGTTTTTT	CASSGDRAYTGELFF	TRBV27	TRBJ2-2	TRBD1	.
TGCGCCAGCCAAACAGATACGCAGTATTTT	CASQTDTQYF	TRBV10-2	TRBJ2-3	.	.
TGTGCCAGCAGTCGCCGGACAACCCAACACGCAGATACGCAGTATTTT	CASSRRTTQHADTQYF	TRBV27	TRBJ2-3	.	.
TGTGCCAGCAGCCTAGGGGGCGAGGAGCTGTTTTTT	CASSLGGEELFF	TRBV5-6	TRBJ2-2	TRBD1	.
TGCGCCAGCAGCTTGTCGGGGGACCCGGGGTTCTACGAGCAGTACTTC	CASSLSGDPGFYEQYF	TRBV5-1	TRBJ2-7	.	.
TGTGCCAGCAGCTTAGGGCCGGTTACCACAGATACGCAGTATTTT	CASSLGPVTTDTQYF	TRBV7-3	TRBJ2-3	.	.